Listed below are T cell receptor beta chains from one sample, sequenced in a study of identical twins. TCRdb used MiXCR to reprocess the 5' RACE reads, holding one entry per CDR3 protein. The table records 200,000 to 250,000 distinct CDR3 sequences, about 7.3% of them present only once. The sample was also reused in another study, on yellow fever vaccine responses in identical twins.

The sequencing sample was made of memory (CD45RO+) T cells sorted from blood. The receptors stem from a young woman in good health. The CDR3 runs from the conserved cysteine through the conserved F or W. Fields, in order: D gene, V gene, J gene, CDR3 length, CDR3 protein. A D gene is named only where the DNA matches it firmly.

d_gene: -; v_gene: TRBV27; j_gene: TRBJ2-7; len: 15; CDR3aa: CASSPGWGGPYEQYF
d_gene: TRBD2; v_gene: TRBV7-3; j_gene: TRBJ2-1; len: 15; CDR3aa: CASSLSLAGGVEQFF
d_gene: -; v_gene: TRBV6-1; j_gene: TRBJ2-1; len: 13; CDR3aa: CASRGGAHNEQFF
d_gene: -; v_gene: TRBV10-3; j_gene: TRBJ2-5; len: 13; CDR3aa: CAISVGGVETQYF
d_gene: -; v_gene: TRBV11-2; j_gene: TRBJ2-7; len: 14; CDR3aa: CASSPGWLDYEQYF
d_gene: -; v_gene: TRBV12-3/TRBV12-4; j_gene: TRBJ1-6; len: 11; CDR3aa: CASNLGGSLHF
d_gene: TRBD1; v_gene: TRBV20-1; j_gene: TRBJ1-1; len: 14; CDR3aa: CSASVGQGKPEAFF
d_gene: -; v_gene: TRBV20-1; j_gene: TRBJ2-1; len: 15; CDR3aa: CSASGVEGRFNEQFF
d_gene: TRBD2; v_gene: TRBV20-1; j_gene: TRBJ2-1; len: 16; CDR3aa: CSALGLAGVSWNEQFF
d_gene: TRBD1; v_gene: TRBV2; j_gene: TRBJ1-4; len: 15; CDR3aa: CASGSMGTGDEKLFF
d_gene: -; v_gene: TRBV24-1; j_gene: TRBJ1-2; len: 15; CDR3aa: CATSDGGTPNYGYTF
d_gene: TRBD2; v_gene: TRBV4-1; j_gene: TRBJ2-3; len: 17; CDR3aa: CASSQDRLAGLTDTRYF
d_gene: -; v_gene: TRBV3-1; j_gene: TRBJ2-7; len: 15; CDR3aa: CASSQGLPSTYEQYF